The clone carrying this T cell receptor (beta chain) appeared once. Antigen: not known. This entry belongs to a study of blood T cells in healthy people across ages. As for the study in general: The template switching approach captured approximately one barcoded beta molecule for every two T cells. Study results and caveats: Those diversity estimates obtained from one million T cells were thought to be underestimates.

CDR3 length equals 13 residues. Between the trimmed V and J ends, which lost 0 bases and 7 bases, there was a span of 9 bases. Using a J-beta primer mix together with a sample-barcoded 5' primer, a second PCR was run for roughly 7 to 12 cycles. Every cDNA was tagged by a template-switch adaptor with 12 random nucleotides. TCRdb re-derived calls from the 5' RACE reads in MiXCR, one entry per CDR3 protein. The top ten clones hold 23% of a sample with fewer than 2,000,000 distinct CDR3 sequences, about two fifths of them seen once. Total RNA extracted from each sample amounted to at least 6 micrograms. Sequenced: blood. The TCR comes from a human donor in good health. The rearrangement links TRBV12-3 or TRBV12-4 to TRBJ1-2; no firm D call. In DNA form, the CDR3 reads TGTGCCAGCAGTTTAGCCCCTCCCTCTGGCTACACCTTC. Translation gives CASSLAPPSGYTF.